This entry describes one T cell receptor (beta chain). Generated by immunoSEQ multiplex PCR, the TCRdb table keeps only in-frame clones and is missing some. Altogether nearly 110,000 clones are present, 80% to 90% being singletons, with the ten largest covering roughly 7%. This specimen comes from a study of T cell responses to AZD1222 COVID-19 vaccine. This CDR3 contains 16 residues. Germline V gives CDR1 KGHSH, CDR2 LQKENI. Trimming removed 6 bases from V and 7 bases from J, with 22 bases in between. The chain recombines TRBV18 with TRBJ1-5, with D possibly matching TRBD1 (5 bases). The sequences come from peripheral blood, collected on day 0 of AZD1222 vaccination. The sequence was obtained from an adult in good health. CDR3 coding DNA: TGTGCCAGCTCTCAAGCGGGGACGGTGGGGGGACAGCCCCAGCATTTT. Protein sequence: CASSQAGTVGGQPQHF.